These 24 T cell receptor beta chains were all obtained from the same sample, sequenced in a study of shared clonotypes between healthy human individuals. Sequencing used immunoSEQ multiplex PCR; TCRdb keeps in-frame clones, though not all of them. Here the sample spans millions of clones, over 90% being singletons. Sequencing input: naive CD4+ T cells from PBMCs. This sample's subset: CD45RA+ positively selected. These receptors were collected from a man aged 18 to 29 in good health. Some clones in this sample may be carry-over from other donors' samples.

In this sample, this clone turned up once. V usage is TRBV18 and J usage is TRBJ1-2, with 8 bases identical to TRBD1. Germline lookup yields CDR1 KGHSH and CDR2 LQKENI. The CDR3 has 14 amino acids. V shed 4 bases and J 6 bases; nucleotides not matched to a gene: 7. Here the CDR3 DNA reads TGTGCCAGCTCACTCGGACAGGGAGAACATGGCTACACCTTC. Its protein product is CASSLGQGEHGYTF. Variable domain in full (rest from reference TRBV18 and TRBJ1-2): NAGVMQNPRHLVRRRGQEARLRCSPMKGHSHVYWYRQLPEEGLKFMVYLQKENIIDESGMPKERFSAEFPKEGPSILRIQQVVRGDSAAYFCASSLGQGEHGYTFGSGTRLTVV.

This chain uses TRBV10-2 with TRBJ2-1, with 8 bases matching TRBD2. Trimming took 0 bases from V and 5 from J; bases not matched to a gene: 9. Germline-derived CDR1 and CDR2 are WSHSY and SAAADI. This CDR3 contains 17 residues. Written as DNA, the CDR3 is TGCGCCAGCAGTGAGTCGAAGAGCGGGAGACGCGACAATGAGCAGTTCTTC. It specifies CASSESKSGRRDNEQFF.

This sequence joins TRBV7-6 and TRBJ2-1, with TRBD1 matching over 7 bases. V lost 1 base and J lost 6; bases outside the gene matches: 3. The length of the CDR3 is 14 residues. CDR1 is SGHVS and CDR2 is FNYEAQ in the germline V gene. CDR3 region: CASSLVGGVNEQFF. DNA for the CDR3: TGTGCCAGCAGCTTAGTAGGGGGCGTCAATGAGCAGTTCTTC.

The rearrangement uses TRBV7-2 and TRBJ2-1, with 13 bases identical to TRBD2. The CDR3 has 14 amino acids. Germline-derived CDR1 and CDR2 are SGHTA and FQGNSA. V lost 8 bases and J lost 8; bases outside the gene matches: 6. The DNA for the CDR3 is TGTGCCAGCGGCACTAGCGGGAGGGTCCATGAGCAGTTCTTC. Translated: CASGTSGRVHEQFF.

The chain links TRBV28 to TRBJ2-4; D ambiguous. V was shortened by 1 base and J by 1 base, with 8 bases between the two germline ends. Germline CDR1 is MDHEN and CDR2 is SYDVKM. This CDR3 has 15 residues. CDR3 sequence: CASSLFYGAKNIQYF. The DNA of the CDR3 is TGTGCCAGCAGTTTATTTTACGGGGCCAAAAACATTCAGTACTTC.

The chain is built from TRBV6-1 and TRBJ2-5; 8 bases line up with TRBD1. V dropped 5 bases and J dropped 3; count of bases not matched to a gene: 8. Germline CDR1 MNHNS, CDR2 SASEGT. CDR3 length equals 15 residues. The CDR3 loop reads CASSSRQGIKETQYF. CDR3 nucleotide sequence: TGTGCCAGCAGTTCCAGACAGGGGATTAAAGAGACCCAGTACTTC.

Note on this clone: Other DNA sequences in this sample translate to the same CDR3. The V and J genes are TRBV5-4 and TRBJ2-7, with TRBD2 identical over 11 bases. Germline CDR1 SGHNT, CDR2 YYREEE (reference sequence). V was pared by 3 bases and J by 6 bases, with 2 bases of the junction left unmatched. The CDR3 is 13 amino acids. The CDR3 DNA reads as TGTGCCAGCAGCTCTAGCGGGAGGTCCGAGCAGTACTTC. Residues: CASSSSGRSEQYF. The full variable domain, in which reference TRBV5-4 and TRBJ2-7 provide the parts outside the CDR3, is ETGVTQSPTHLIKTRGQQVTLRCSSQSGHNTVSWYQQALGQGPQFIFQYYREEENGRGNFPPRFSGLQFPNYSSELNVNALELDDSALYLCASSSSGRSEQYFGPGTRLTVT.

The chain couples TRBV7-9 to TRBJ2-2, with D uncertain. Germline CDR1 and CDR2: SEHNR and FQNEAQ (reference sequence). The CDR3 contains 14 residues. The ends were cut back, 4 bases at V and 7 bases at J, with 13 bases in the middle. Here the CDR3 reads CASSSKDVGGELFF. CDR3 DNA: TGTGCCAGCAGCTCCAAGGACGTCGGCGGGGAGCTGTTTTTT.

V is TRBV27 and J is TRBJ1-5; the D gene is possibly TRBD1 (5 bases). Trimming cost V 6 bases and J 3 bases, with 15 bases left between them. This CDR3 spans 15 amino acids. Per germline, CDR1 MNHEY and CDR2 SMNVEV (reference sequence). The CDR3 DNA follows: TGTGCCAGCAGAACCCTTATTGGGACCAATCAGCCCCAGCATTTT. Its protein is CASRTLIGTNQPQHF.

Written as DNA, the CDR3 is TGCGCCAGCAGCTTGGACGGGGGACTCCATCAGCCCCAGCATTTT. Protein: CASSLDGGLHQPQHF. The chain is built from TRBV5-1 and TRBJ1-5, with TRBD1 as a possible D gene (5 bases). The CDR3 covers 15 residues. Germline CDR1 SGHRS, CDR2 YFSETQ. V lost 0 bases to trimming and J lost 5 bases, with 12 bases between them.

J is TRBJ2-1 and V is TRBV4-3, with TRBD1 as a possible D gene (6 bases). The CDR3 spans 16 residues. Germline CDR1 is LGHNA and CDR2 is YSLEER. V dropped 0 bases and J dropped 0 bases, with 9 bases sitting between them. The CDR3 loop is CASSQDRDISYNEQFF. CDR3 DNA: TGCGCCAGCAGCCAAGATCGGGACATCTCCTACAATGAGCAGTTCTTC.

The gene calls are TRBV5-6 and TRBJ1-2; D unclear. Trimming pared 4 bases from V and 7 bases from J, leaving 26 bases between. In germline, CDR1 is SGHDT, CDR2 YYEEEE. This CDR3 spans 17 amino acids. In DNA, the CDR3 is TGTGCCAGCAGCAGGACGATCCAGGTTAGCGGTTCCTTTGGCTACACCTTC. Translating it yields CASSRTIQVSGSFGYTF.

This clone was picked up one time. The rearrangement uses TRBV2 and TRBJ1-2; D is ambiguous. Germline V lookup: CDR1 SNHLY, CDR2 FYNNEI. There are 13 residues in the CDR3. V lost 8 bases and J 2 bases, leaving 12 bases between the germline ends. The CDR3 loop reads CASVGEPNYGYTF. The CDR3 DNA is TGTGCCAGCGTCGGGGAGCCCAACTATGGCTACACCTTC.

Comments on this clone: Relative to the germline gene, one junction end is altered; a read error may explain this. V and J are TRBV5-1 and TRBJ2-1; TRBD2 might be the D (6 bases). The CDR3 is 15 residues long. Per the germline V gene, CDR1 is SGHRS and CDR2 is YFSETQ. The chain's CDR3 is CASRALAGRYSEQFF. The CDR3 region has the DNA TGCGCCAGCAGGGCCCTAGCCGGGAGATACAGTGAGCAGTTCTTC.

Points on this clone: The identical CDR3 is also encoded by other nucleotide sequences in the sample. The chain links TRBV27 to TRBJ2-7; a weak D match, TRBD2 (5 bases). V was cut by 11 bases and J by 0 bases, with 17 bases left in between. The CDR3 runs 14 residues. Germline loops: CDR1 MNHEY, CDR2 SMNVEV (reference sequence). The CDR3 reads CASSLSGSSYEQYF. Written as DNA, the CDR3 is TGTGCCTCTTCGTTGAGCGGCAGCTCCTACGAGCAGTACTTC.

The chain employs TRBV7-8 and TRBJ2-7, with TRBD1 identical over 9 bases. The CDR3 loop spans 15 amino acids. CDR1 and CDR2 from the germline V gene are SGHVS and FQNEAQ. J lost 3 bases, V lost 5 bases, and 8 bases had no gene match. The CDR3 loop reads CASSPTGGGLYEQYF. The CDR3 nucleotides are TGTGCCAGCAGCCCTACAGGGGGCGGCCTCTACGAGCAGTACTTC.

CDR3 region: CASTDAKTSGRALGYEQYF. The CDR3, as DNA: TGTGCCAGCACTGACGCAAAAACTAGCGGGAGGGCCCTTGGGTACGAGCAGTACTTC. The rearrangement uses TRBV2 and TRBJ2-7; 13 nucleotides line up with TRBD2. Looked up from germline, CDR1 is SNHLY and CDR2 is FYNNEI. V was clipped by 7 bases and J by 4 bases; unmatched bases: 19. This CDR3 has 19 residues.

This chain joins TRBV19 and TRBJ1-2, with a tentative D call TRBD1 (5 bases). Looked up from germline, CDR1 is LNHDA and CDR2 is SQIVND (reference sequence). With 7 bases removed from V and 4 bases from J, the gap between germline ends came to 16 bases. The CDR3 totals 14 residues. CDR3 coding DNA: TGTGCCAGTACCCTGAAGCCGACAGCCTATGGCTACACCTTC. Translated: CASTLKPTAYGYTF.

This clone was observed once. The J gene is TRBJ2-1, the V gene TRBV5-1; 9 bases are shared with TRBD1. Losses at the gene ends were 3 bases for V and 10 bases for J; bases not matched to a gene: 5. The CDR3 extends over 13 amino acids. Looked up from germline, CDR1 is SGHRS and CDR2 is YFSETQ. DNA of the CDR3: TGCGCCAGCAGCTCAACAGGGGGCCACGAGCAGTTCTTC. The encoded protein is CASSSTGGHEQFF.

This rearrangement joins TRBV9 to TRBJ2-7; TRBD1 is a possible D gene (6 bases). Germline lookup yields CDR1 SGDLS and CDR2 YYNGEE. Trimming took off 2 bases at V and 7 bases at J, with 16 bases between the two ends. CDR3 length equals 14 residues. CDR3 in DNA: TGTGCCAGCAGCGTGACAGGAATGGGTGGGGAGCAGTACTTC. Translated, it gives CASSVTGMGGEQYF.

This clone has only one observation. This CDR3 is also generated by other DNA sequences in the sample. The chain is built from TRBV6-1 and TRBJ2-7, with D perhaps assigned TRBD1 or TRBD2 (5 bases each). The CDR3 contains 13 residues. Germline CDR1 is MNHNS and CDR2 is SASEGT. V was shortened by 2 bases and J by 6 bases, with 11 bases between the two germline ends. CDR3 nucleotides: TGTGCCAGCAGTGAATTTCGGGGCAGCGAGCAGTACTTC. Translating gives CASSEFRGSEQYF.

This chain connects TRBV15 to TRBJ2-7; possibly TRBD2 for D (5 bases). This CDR3 region has 14 residues. Per germline, CDR1 LNHNV and CDR2 YYDKDF (reference sequence). The V and J ends lost 0 bases and 5 bases respectively, with 11 bases between them. CDR3 sequence reads: CATSRDRTRHEQYF. DNA of the CDR3: TGTGCCACCAGCAGAGATAGGACTCGCCACGAGCAGTACTTC.

The chain is built from TRBV14 and TRBJ2-1; 9 nucleotides agree with TRBD2. CDR3 length: 16 amino acids. J was trimmed by 5 bases and V by 4 bases; bases with no gene match: 9. Germline-derived CDR1 and CDR2 are SGHDN and FVKESK. In DNA, the CDR3 is TGTGCCAGCAGCCCAGGACCGGGACTAGCCAACAATGAGCAGTTCTTC. This codes for CASSPGPGLANNEQFF. Drawing the rest from reference TRBV14 and TRBJ2-1, the complete variable domain is EAGVTQFPSHSVIEKGQTVTLRCDPISGHDNLYWYRRVMGKEIKFLLHFVKESKQDESGMPNNRFLAERTGGTYSTLKVQPAELEDSGVYFCASSPGPGLANNEQFFGPGTRLTVL.

The gene calls are TRBV5-6 and TRBJ2-5; D is possibly TRBD2 (5 bases). Trimming removed 1 base at V and 4 bases at J, with 23 bases between. The CDR3 is 18 amino acids. Germline loops: CDR1 SGHDT, CDR2 YYEEEE. CDR3: CASSLIYTAAQRRETQYF. The CDR3 bases are TGTGCCAGCAGCTTGATTTATACGGCGGCCCAGCGGCGAGAGACCCAGTACTTC.